This T cell receptor beta chain was identified during a study of blood T cell repertoires in COVID-19. Study summary: From the United States, Italy and Spain came samples of acute and convalescent COVID-19.

The data were produced by immunoSEQ multiplex PCR, yet TCRdb's version contains in-frame clones alone and is incomplete. The sample has around 250,000 clones, more than 80% seen once. CDR1 is LGHDT and CDR2 is YNNKEL in the germline V gene (reference sequence). With V trimmed by 7 bases and J by 9 bases, 11 bases remained unmatched. The CDR3 runs to 15 residues. The sequenced sample was peripheral blood. This TCR came from a woman in her twenties or thirties with active or convalescent COVID-19. The gene calls are TRBV3-1 (or the pseudogene TRBV3-2) and TRBJ2-5; TRBD2 agrees at 13 bases. The CDR3 protein is CASTTSGGLTGAQYF. The CDR3 DNA sequence: TGTGCCAGCACGACTAGCGGGGGGCTGACAGGAGCCCAGTACTTC.